One and the same sample provided the 25 T cell receptor beta chains below, sequenced in a study of blood T cells in healthy people across ages. Alongside a J-beta primer mix, a sample-barcoded 5' primer served in a second PCR lasting roughly 7 to 12 cycles. TCRdb reprocessed the 5' RACE reads with MiXCR, giving one entry per CDR3 protein. Of 700,000 to 850,000 distinct CDR3 sequences listed, roughly 50% are singletons. Material for sequencing was blood. The receptors here all came from a man at least 80 years old in good health.

The gene calls are TRBV28 and TRBJ2-3; 7 nucleotides match TRBD2. V lost 6 bases to trimming and J lost 3 bases; unmatched junction nucleotides: 9. The CDR3 runs 15 residues. The germline V gene encodes CDR1 MDHEN and CDR2 SYDVKM. In nucleotides, the CDR3 is TGTGCCAGCAGGACCAGCGGGATTCAGACAGATACGCAGTATTTT. Amino acid sequence: CASRTSGIQTDTQYF.

In this sample, this clonotype turned up a few times. V and J are TRBV7-3 and TRBJ2-3; D is ambiguous. Germline V gene sequence: CDR1 SGHTA, CDR2 FQGTGA. V lost 6 bases and J lost 2, with 18 bases in between. The CDR3 extends over 16 amino acids. Here the CDR3 reads CASRTFRVSPTDTQYF. Written as DNA, the CDR3 is TGTGCCAGCAGAACTTTTAGGGTTTCCCCCACAGATACGCAGTATTTT.

The chain uses TRBV20-1 and TRBJ1-1; D is undetermined. Between the trimmed V and J ends, which lost 3 bases and 5 bases, there was a span of 16 bases. The CDR3 has 14 amino acids. In germline, CDR1 is DFQATT, CDR2 SNEGSKA (reference sequence). Written as DNA, the CDR3 is TGCAGTGCTAGCGGGAGACAAGAATGGACTGAAGCTTTCTTT. Its translation: CSASGRQEWTEAFF.

V gene TRBV5-1 combines with J gene TRBJ2-1; 7 nucleotides line up with TRBD2. The CDR3 runs to 15 residues. Germline CDR1 and CDR2: SGHRS and YFSETQ. The V gene end was trimmed by 7 bases and the J gene end by 7 bases; junction bases not matched to a gene: 14. The CDR3, as DNA: TGCGCCAGCGGTTTGACGGGAGGCTCTCGAAATGAGCAGTTCTTC. Amino acid sequence: CASGLTGGSRNEQFF.

The rearrangement joins TRBV10-2 to TRBJ2-5; the D is unclear. Germline CDR1 is WSHSY and CDR2 is SAAADI. The CDR3 runs to 11 residues. Trimming took 6 bases from V and 10 from J, leaving 12 bases between them. The CDR3 reads CASSPLGVQYF. For the CDR3, the DNA is TGCGCCAGCAGCCCGCTAGGTGTCCAGTACTTC.

This sequence joins TRBV20-1 and TRBJ2-4, with D unclear. CDR1 DFQATT and CDR2 SNEGSKA come from the germline V gene (reference sequence). The CDR3 sequence is 15 residues long. V lost 4 bases and J lost 0, with 13 bases in between. The CDR3 sequence is CSAIPPQIAKNIQYF. DNA of the CDR3: TGCAGTGCTATCCCCCCTCAGATAGCCAAAAACATTCAGTACTTC.

This clonotype occurred once. The V gene is TRBV7-9, the J gene TRBJ1-1; TRBD1 might be the D (5 bases). V lost 6 bases, J lost 11 bases, and 13 bases lay in between. Per the germline V gene, CDR1 is SEHNR and CDR2 is FQNEAQ (reference sequence). This CDR3 has 11 amino acids. The CDR3 reads CASRADSRAFF. CDR3 nucleotide sequence: TGTGCCAGCAGGGCCGACAGTAGGGCTTTCTTT.

The chain carries TRBV5-1 and TRBJ1-2, with a tentative D call TRBD1 (6 bases). CDR1 SGHRS and CDR2 YFSETQ come from the germline V gene. Trimming took off 4 bases at V and 8 bases at J, with 18 bases between the two ends. The CDR3 covers 14 residues. The CDR3 spells CASSMPGQLRGYTF. In DNA form, the CDR3 reads TGCGCCAGCAGCATGCCGGGACAATTGAGGGGCTACACCTTC.

There are a few counts of this clonotype. This chain joins TRBV20-1 and TRBJ2-7; D is uncertain. V lost 6 bases and J 6 bases, leaving 15 bases between the germline ends. CDR3 length: 12 residues. Germline CDR1 is DFQATT and CDR2 is SNEGSKA (reference sequence). CDR3 nucleotides: TGCAGTGCCCGGGTAGTCCCATTCGAGCAGTACTTC. This codes for CSARVVPFEQYF.

This clonotype was recorded a few times. The chain has TRBV13 and TRBJ2-1, with TRBD2 identical over 11 bases. Germline V gene data show CDR1 as PRHDT and CDR2 as FYEKMQ (reference sequence). The CDR3 contains 15 residues. Trimming took 11 bases from V and 5 from J; bases not matched to a gene: 11. CDR3 sequence (DNA): TGTGCCGGAAAAAGGACTAGCGGGTCTAACAATGAGCAGTTCTTC. Encoded protein: CAGKRTSGSNNEQFF.

This clonotype has more than one count but fewer than ten. The V gene is TRBV6-5, the J gene TRBJ2-5; D is possibly TRBD1 (5 bases). Per the germline V gene, CDR1 is MNHEY and CDR2 is SVGAGI. The ends were cut back, 0 bases at V and 5 bases at J, with 13 bases in the middle. The CDR3 contains 15 residues. The CDR3 nucleotides are TGTGCCAGCAGTTACTCTGGAAGGGGTCGGGAGACCCAGTACTTC. It yields the protein CASSYSGRGRETQYF.

This clonotype was counted once. The chain combines TRBV5-1 with TRBJ2-7; tentatively, D is TRBD1 or TRBD2 (5 bases each). The better agreement between TRBJ2-5 and the DNA end casts doubt on the J call. This CDR3 has 14 amino acids. Germline V gene data show CDR1 as SGHRS and CDR2 as YFSETQ. In DNA, the CDR3 is TGCGCCAGCAGCTCGGAAAGGGGAGCAGAGACCCAGTACTTC. Translated, it gives CASSSERGAETQYF.

V is TRBV9 and J is TRBJ1-2; possible D gene TRBD1, 5 bases. This CDR3 spans 13 amino acids. Germline CDR1 and CDR2: SGDLS and YYNGEE. With 3 bases removed from V and 4 bases from J, the gap between germline ends came to 10 bases. The CDR3 region is CASSGDRIYGYTF. Here the CDR3 DNA reads TGTGCCAGCAGCGGCGACAGAATCTATGGCTACACCTTC.

The chain joins TRBV2 to TRBJ2-1; D ambiguous. The CDR3 sequence is 17 residues long. CDR1 and CDR2 (germline): SNHLY, FYNNEI. Trimming left V 1 base short and J 8 bases short, with 21 bases between. The CDR3 loop is CASSEGTASRRGDEQFF. The CDR3 DNA follows: TGTGCCAGCAGTGAAGGAACAGCTTCACGCCGTGGGGATGAGCAGTTCTTC.

V is TRBV10-3 and J is TRBJ2-3; 10 bases fit TRBD1. The CDR3 contains 15 residues. V trimming: 10 bases; J trimming: 4 bases; junction bases outside the gene matches: 11. CDR1 is ENHRY and CDR2 is SYGVKD in the germline V gene. This chain's CDR3 is CATGGTGEFADTQYF. DNA for the CDR3: TGTGCCACCGGAGGGACAGGGGAGTTTGCAGATACGCAGTATTTT.

In the case of this clonotype: The junction does not match germline at one end; this may be a read error. This chain links TRBV7-2 with TRBJ2-7; unclear D gene. CDR1 and CDR2 from the germline V gene are SGHTA and FQGNSA. The CDR3 is made up of 17 amino acids. The CDR3, as DNA: TGTGCCGGCAGCTTAGCCTCCCGCGGACCGGATTCCTACGAGCAGTACTTC. This sequence encodes CAGSLASRGPDSYEQYF.

This chain uses TRBV11-3 with TRBJ2-1; 9 bases are shared with TRBD1. The CDR3 is made up of 15 amino acids. Germline CDR1 SGHNT, CDR2 YENEEA. The J segment lost 6 bases and the V segment lost 5 bases, leaving 8 bases of the junction unmatched. For the CDR3, the DNA is TGTGCCAGCAGCCCTTCCCGGACAGGGGTCAATGAGCAGTTCTTC. Translated, it gives CASSPSRTGVNEQFF.

The CDR3 here is CASSLSTHGLAGEQYF. CDR3 sequence (DNA): TGTGCCAGCAGTTTATCCACCCATGGACTAGCTGGGGAGCAGTACTTC. V and J are TRBV27 and TRBJ2-7, with 8 bases fitting TRBD2. With V trimmed by 0 bases and J by 7 bases, 11 bases remained unmatched. Germline V gene data show CDR1 as MNHEY and CDR2 as SMNVEV (reference sequence). The CDR3 covers 16 residues.

V and J are TRBV5-1 and TRBJ2-5; perhaps TRBD2 as D (6 bases). This CDR3 has 15 residues. Germline CDR1 is SGHRS and CDR2 is YFSETQ. The V and J ends lost 4 bases and 4 bases respectively, with 17 bases between them. The CDR3, as DNA: TGCGCCAGCAGCGAAGGAATAGCGGTCATAGAGACCCAGTACTTC. Encoded protein: CASSEGIAVIETQYF.

The rearrangement joins TRBV12-3 or TRBV12-4 to TRBJ2-7; D call uncertain. The CDR3 is made up of 13 amino acids. The V end was cut by 1 base, the J end by 3 bases, with 7 bases between. The CDR3 reads CASSLVQFYEQYF. As DNA, the CDR3 is TGTGCCAGCAGTTTAGTACAGTTCTACGAGCAGTACTTC.

This clonotype has a handful of counts. The chain has TRBV5-1 and TRBJ2-1, with D possibly being TRBD2 (6 bases). From germline, CDR1 is SGHRS and CDR2 YFSETQ. Trimming cost V 4 bases and J 6 bases, with 23 bases left between them. The CDR3 has 17 residues. The CDR3 is CASSPRGPRDSFNEQFF. Written as DNA, the CDR3 is TGCGCCAGCAGCCCCCGGGGCCCCCGGGACTCTTTCAATGAGCAGTTCTTC.

The chain combines TRBV7-2 with TRBJ2-7, with D tentatively TRBD1 or TRBD2 (5 bases each). The CDR3 totals 14 residues. Germline V lookup: CDR1 SGHTA, CDR2 FQGNSA. Between the trimmed V and J ends, which lost 5 bases and 2 bases, there was a span of 13 bases. CDR3 residues: CASSAQQGPYEQYF. Here the CDR3 DNA reads TGTGCCAGCAGCGCCCAGCAGGGACCCTACGAGCAGTACTTC.

V gene TRBV6-1 combines with J gene TRBJ2-1; possibly TRBD1 for D (5 bases). Trimming took off 10 bases at V and 11 bases at J, with 24 bases between the two ends. This CDR3 comprises 14 residues. Germline CDR1 is MNHNS and CDR2 is SASEGT. CDR3 DNA sequence: TGTGCCACAGCATCTCCAGGGCTAGGGTCTCAGCAGTTCTTC. It codes for CATASPGLGSQQFF.

This clonotype was observed a few times. The rearrangement joins TRBV3-1 to TRBJ2-4; the D is unclear. The CDR3 is 13 residues long. Germline lookup yields CDR1 LGHDT and CDR2 YNNKEL (reference sequence). Trimming took off 1 base at V and 7 bases at J, with 8 bases between the two ends. The CDR3 sequence is CASSQGAGNIQYF. The CDR3 nucleotides read TGTGCCAGCAGCCAAGGCGCTGGGAACATTCAGTACTTC. Supplemented by reference TRBV3-1 and TRBJ2-4, the full variable domain reads DTAVSQTPKYLVTQMGNDKSIKCEQNLGHDTMYWYKQDSKKFLKIMFSYNNKELIINETVPNRFSPKSPDKAHLNLHINSLELGDSAVYFCASSQGAGNIQYFGAGTRLSVL.

V is TRBV3-1 and J is TRBJ1-5; no definite D call. Trimming left V 1 base short and J 4 bases short, with 8 bases between. The CDR3 has 14 amino acids. Germline CDR1 is LGHDT and CDR2 is YNNKEL (reference sequence). Here the CDR3 reads CASSQGQENQPQHF. DNA of the CDR3: TGTGCCAGCAGCCAAGGGCAGGAAAATCAGCCCCAGCATTTT.